This TCR beta chain was retrieved from a study of blood T cell repertoires in COVID-19. Whole-study context: Sources were T cells, B-cell-depleted T cells, or PBMCs; the material itself was cDNA or gDNA.

Assay used: immunoSEQ multiplex PCR; TCRdb lists only in-frame clones, some missing. The data show under 250,000 clones, about 80% seen once. The CDR3 runs to 15 residues. The germline V gene encodes CDR1 MDHEN and CDR2 SYDVKM. Trimming shortened V by 3 bases and J by 3 bases, and 11 bases separated the two germline ends. Sequencing used peripheral blood. This sequence was found in a woman aged 55-70 years with acute or convalescent COVID-19. This chain joins TRBV28 and TRBJ2-2; D is possibly TRBD1 (6 bases). This chain's CDR3 is CASSFQGLDTGELFF. In DNA, the CDR3 is TGTGCCAGCAGTTTTCAGGGGTTGGACACCGGGGAGCTGTTTTTT.